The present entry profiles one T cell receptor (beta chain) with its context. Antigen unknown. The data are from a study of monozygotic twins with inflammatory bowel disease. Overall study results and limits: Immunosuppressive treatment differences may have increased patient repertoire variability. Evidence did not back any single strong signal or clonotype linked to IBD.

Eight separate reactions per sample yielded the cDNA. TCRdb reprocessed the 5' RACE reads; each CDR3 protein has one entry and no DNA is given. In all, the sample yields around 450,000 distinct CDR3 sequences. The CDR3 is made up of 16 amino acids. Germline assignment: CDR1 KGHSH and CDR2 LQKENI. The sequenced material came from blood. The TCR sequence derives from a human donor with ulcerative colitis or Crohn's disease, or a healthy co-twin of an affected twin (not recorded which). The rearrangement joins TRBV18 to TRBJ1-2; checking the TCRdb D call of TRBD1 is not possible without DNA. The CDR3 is CASSPPPITGGHGYTF.